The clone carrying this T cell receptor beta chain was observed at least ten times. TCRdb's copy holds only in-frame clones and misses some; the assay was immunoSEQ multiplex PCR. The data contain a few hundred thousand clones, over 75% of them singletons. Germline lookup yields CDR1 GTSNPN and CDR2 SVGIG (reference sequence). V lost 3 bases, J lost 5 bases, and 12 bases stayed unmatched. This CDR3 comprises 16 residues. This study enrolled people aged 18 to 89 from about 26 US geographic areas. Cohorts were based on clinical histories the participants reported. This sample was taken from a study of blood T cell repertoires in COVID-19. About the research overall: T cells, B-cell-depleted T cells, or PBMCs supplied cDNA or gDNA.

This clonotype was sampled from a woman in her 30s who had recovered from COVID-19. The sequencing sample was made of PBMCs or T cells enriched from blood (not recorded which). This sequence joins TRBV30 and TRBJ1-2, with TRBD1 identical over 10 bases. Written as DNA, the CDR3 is TGTGCCTGGAGCGGGACAGGGGTGGGCCCGGGGTATGGCTACACCTTC. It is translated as CAWSGTGVGPGYGYTF. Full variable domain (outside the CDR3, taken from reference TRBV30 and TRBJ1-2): SQTIHQWPATLVQPVGSPLSLECTVEGTSNPNLYWYRQAAGRGLQLLFYSVGIGQISSEVPQNLSASRPQDRQFILSSKKLLLSDSGFYLCAWSGTGVGPGYGYTFGSGTRLTVV.